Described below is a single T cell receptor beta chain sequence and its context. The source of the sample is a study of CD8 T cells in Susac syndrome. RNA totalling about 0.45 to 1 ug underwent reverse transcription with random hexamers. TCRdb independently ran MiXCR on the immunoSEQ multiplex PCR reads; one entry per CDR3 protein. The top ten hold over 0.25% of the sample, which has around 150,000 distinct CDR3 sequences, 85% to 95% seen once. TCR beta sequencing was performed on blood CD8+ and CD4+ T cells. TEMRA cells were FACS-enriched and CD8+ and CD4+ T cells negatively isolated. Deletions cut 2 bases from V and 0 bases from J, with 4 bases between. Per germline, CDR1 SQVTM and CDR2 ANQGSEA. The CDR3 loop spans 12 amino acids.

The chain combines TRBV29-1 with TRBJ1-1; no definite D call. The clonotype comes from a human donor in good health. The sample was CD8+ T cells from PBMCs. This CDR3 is CSVEQLNTEAFF. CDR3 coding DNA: TGCAGCGTTGAACAATTGAACACTGAAGCTTTCTTT.